This TCR beta chain derives from a study of monozygotic twins with inflammatory bowel disease. The authors made each sample's cDNA in eight separate reactions. TCRalpha and TCRbeta cDNA underwent two nested PCRs of 16 and 9 cycles. TCRdb reprocessed the 5' RACE reads, keeping one entry per CDR3 protein, no DNA. This listing includes fewer than 550,000 distinct CDR3 sequences. Looked up from germline, CDR1 is KGHSH and CDR2 is LQKENI. There are 12 residues in the CDR3. The sequenced sample was blood. This clonotype was sampled from a human donor with ulcerative colitis or Crohn's disease, or a healthy co-twin of an affected twin (not recorded which). The chain has TRBV18 and TRBJ2-3. CDR3 sequence reads: CASSPTGDTQYF.